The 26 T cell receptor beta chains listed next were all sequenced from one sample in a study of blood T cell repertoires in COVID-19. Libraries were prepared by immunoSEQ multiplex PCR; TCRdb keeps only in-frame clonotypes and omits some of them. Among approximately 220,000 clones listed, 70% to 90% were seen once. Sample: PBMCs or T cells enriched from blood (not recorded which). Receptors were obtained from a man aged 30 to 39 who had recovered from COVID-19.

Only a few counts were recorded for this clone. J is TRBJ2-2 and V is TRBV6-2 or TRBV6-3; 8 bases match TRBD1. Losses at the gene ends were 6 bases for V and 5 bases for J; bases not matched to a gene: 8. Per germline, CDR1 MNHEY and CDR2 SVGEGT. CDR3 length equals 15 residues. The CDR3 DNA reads TGTGCCAGCAGCCCGACAGGGGAAATTACCGGGGAGCTGTTTTTT. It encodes CASSPTGEITGELFF.

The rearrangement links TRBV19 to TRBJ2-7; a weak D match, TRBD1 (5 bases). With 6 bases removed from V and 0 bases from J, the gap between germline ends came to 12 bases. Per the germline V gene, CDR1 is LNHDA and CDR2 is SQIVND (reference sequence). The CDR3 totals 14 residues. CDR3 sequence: CASSMAGFSYEQYF. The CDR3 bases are TGTGCCAGTAGCATGGCAGGGTTCTCCTACGAGCAGTACTTC.

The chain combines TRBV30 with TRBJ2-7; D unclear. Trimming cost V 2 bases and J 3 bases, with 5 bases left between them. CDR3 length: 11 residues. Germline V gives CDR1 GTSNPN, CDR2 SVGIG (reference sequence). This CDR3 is CAWSHNYEQYF. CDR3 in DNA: TGTGCCTGGAGTCACAACTACGAGCAGTACTTC.

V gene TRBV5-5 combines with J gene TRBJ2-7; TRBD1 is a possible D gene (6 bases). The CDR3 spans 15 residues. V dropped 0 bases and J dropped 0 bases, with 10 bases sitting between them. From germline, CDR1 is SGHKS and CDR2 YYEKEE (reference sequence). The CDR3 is CASSLGQVNSYEQYF. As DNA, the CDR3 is TGTGCCAGCAGCTTGGGACAGGTGAACTCCTACGAGCAGTACTTC. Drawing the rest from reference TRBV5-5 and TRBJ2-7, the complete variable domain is DAGVTQSPTHLIKTRGQQVTLRCSPISGHKSVSWYQQVLGQGPQFIFQYYEKEERGRGNFPDRFSARQFPNYSSELNVNALLLGDSALYLCASSLGQVNSYEQYFGPGTRLTVT.

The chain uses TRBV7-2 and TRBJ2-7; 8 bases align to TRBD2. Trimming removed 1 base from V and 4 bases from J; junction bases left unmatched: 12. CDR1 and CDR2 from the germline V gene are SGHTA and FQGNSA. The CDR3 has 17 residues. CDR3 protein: CASSLEFAGGLSYEQYF. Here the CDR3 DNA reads TGTGCCAGCAGCTTAGAATTTGCGGGGGGCCTCTCTTACGAGCAGTACTTC.

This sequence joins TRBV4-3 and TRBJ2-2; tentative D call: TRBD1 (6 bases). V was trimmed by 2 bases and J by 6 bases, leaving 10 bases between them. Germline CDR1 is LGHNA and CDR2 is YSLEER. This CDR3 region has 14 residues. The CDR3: CASSQTGYSGELFF. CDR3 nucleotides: TGCGCCAGCAGCCAAACAGGGTACTCCGGGGAGCTGTTTTTT.

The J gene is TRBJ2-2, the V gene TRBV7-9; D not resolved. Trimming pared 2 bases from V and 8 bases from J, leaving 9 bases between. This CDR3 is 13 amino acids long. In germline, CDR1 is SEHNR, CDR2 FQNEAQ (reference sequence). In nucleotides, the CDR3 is TGTGCCAGCAGCTTATCGCACGCGGGGGAGCTGTTTTTT. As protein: CASSLSHAGELFF.

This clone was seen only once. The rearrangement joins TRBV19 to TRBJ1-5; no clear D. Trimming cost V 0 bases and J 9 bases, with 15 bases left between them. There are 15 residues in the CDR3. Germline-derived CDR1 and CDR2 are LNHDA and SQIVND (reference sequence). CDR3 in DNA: TGTGCCAGTAGTATAGATCATACGCCGGTTTGGCCCCAGCATTTT. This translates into CASSIDHTPVWPQHF.

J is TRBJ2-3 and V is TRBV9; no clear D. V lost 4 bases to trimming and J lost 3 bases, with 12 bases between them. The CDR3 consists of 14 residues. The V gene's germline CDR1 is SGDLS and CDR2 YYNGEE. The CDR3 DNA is TGTGCCAGCAGCACAACCACACAAACAGATACGCAGTATTTT. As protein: CASSTTTQTDTQYF.

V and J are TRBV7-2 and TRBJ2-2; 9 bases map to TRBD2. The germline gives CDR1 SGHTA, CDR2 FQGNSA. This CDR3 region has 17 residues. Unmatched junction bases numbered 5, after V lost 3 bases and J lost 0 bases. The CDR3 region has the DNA TGTGCCAGCAGCTTTTTCCTAGCGGGGACGAACACCGGGGAGCTGTTTTTT. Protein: CASSFFLAGTNTGELFF.

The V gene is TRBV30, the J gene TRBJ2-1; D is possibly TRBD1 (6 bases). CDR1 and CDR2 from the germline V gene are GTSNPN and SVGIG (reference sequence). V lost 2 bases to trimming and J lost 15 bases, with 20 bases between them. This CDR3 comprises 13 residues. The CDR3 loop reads CAWSTQDSEGRFF. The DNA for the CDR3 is TGTGCCTGGAGTACACAGGACAGCGAAGGGCGGTTCTTC.

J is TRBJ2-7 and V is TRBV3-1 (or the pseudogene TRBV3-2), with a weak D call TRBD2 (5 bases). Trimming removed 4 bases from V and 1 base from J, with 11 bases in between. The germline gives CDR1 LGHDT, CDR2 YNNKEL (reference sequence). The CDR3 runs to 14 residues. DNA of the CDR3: TGTGCCAGCAGCCCCCGGGGTAAGTCCTACGAGCAGTACTTC. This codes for CASSPRGKSYEQYF.

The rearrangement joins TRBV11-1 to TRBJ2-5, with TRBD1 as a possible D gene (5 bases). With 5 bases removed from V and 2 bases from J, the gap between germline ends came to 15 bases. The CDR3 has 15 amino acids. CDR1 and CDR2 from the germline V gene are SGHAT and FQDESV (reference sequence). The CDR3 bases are TGTGCCAGCAGCCTCATCGACAGAATTCAAGAGACCCAGTACTTC. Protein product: CASSLIDRIQETQYF.

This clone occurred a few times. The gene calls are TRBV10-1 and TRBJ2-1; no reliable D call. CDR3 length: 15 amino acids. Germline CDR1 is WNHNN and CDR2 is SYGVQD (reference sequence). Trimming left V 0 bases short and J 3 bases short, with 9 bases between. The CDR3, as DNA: TGCGCCAGCAGTGAGTCGACGGAGCGCTACAATGAGCAGTTCTTC. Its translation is CASSESTERYNEQFF.

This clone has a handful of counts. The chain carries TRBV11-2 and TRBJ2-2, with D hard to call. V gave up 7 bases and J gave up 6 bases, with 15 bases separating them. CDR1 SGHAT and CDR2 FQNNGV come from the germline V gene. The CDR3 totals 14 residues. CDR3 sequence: CASKAFTSPGELFF. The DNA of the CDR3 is TGTGCCAGCAAAGCTTTTACGTCGCCCGGGGAGCTGTTTTTT.

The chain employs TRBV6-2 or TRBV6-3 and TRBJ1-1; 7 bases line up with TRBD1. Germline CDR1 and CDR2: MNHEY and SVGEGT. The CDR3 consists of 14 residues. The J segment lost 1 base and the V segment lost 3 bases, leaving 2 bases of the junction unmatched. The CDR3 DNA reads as TGTGCCAGCAGTTATACAGGGGCGAACACTGAAGCTTTCTTT. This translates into CASSYTGANTEAFF.

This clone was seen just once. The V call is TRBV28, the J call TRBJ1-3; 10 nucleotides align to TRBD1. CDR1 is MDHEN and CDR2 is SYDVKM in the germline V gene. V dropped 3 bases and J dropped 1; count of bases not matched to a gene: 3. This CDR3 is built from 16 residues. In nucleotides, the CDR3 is TGTGCCAGCAGTTTGGGGACAGGGGCGTCTGGAAACACCATATATTTT. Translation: CASSLGTGASGNTIYF.

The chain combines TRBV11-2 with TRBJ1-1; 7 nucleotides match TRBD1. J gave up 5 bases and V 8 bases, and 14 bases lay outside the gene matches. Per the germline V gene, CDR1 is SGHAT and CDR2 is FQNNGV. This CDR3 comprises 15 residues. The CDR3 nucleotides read TGTGCCAGCCGGAAAACACAGGGGCGGGATACTGAAGCTTTCTTT. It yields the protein CASRKTQGRDTEAFF.

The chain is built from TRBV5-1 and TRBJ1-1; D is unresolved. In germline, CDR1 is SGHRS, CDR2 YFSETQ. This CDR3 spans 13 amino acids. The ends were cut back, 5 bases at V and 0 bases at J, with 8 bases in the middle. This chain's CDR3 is CASRSTVNTEAFF. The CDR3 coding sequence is TGCGCCAGCAGGTCCACAGTGAACACTGAAGCTTTCTTT.

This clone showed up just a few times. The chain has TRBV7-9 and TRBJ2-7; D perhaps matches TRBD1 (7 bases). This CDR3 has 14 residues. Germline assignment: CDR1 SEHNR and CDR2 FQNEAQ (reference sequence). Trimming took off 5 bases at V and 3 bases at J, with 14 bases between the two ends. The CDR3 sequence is CASSRGDSLYEQYF. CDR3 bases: TGTGCCAGCAGCCGCGGGGACAGTCTCTACGAGCAGTACTTC.

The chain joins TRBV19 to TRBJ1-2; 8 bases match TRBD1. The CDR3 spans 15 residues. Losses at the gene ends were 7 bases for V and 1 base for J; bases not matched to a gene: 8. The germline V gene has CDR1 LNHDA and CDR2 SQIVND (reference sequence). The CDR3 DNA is TGTGCCAGTACAAAGACGGGACAGGATAACTATGGCTACACCTTC. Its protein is CASTKTGQDNYGYTF.

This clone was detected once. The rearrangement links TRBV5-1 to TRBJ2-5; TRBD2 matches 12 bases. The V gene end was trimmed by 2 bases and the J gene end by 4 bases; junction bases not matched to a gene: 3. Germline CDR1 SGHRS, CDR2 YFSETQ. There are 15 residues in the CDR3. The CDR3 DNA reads TGCGCCAGCAGCTTCCTAGCGGGAGGGGGAGAGACCCAGTACTTC. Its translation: CASSFLAGGGETQYF.

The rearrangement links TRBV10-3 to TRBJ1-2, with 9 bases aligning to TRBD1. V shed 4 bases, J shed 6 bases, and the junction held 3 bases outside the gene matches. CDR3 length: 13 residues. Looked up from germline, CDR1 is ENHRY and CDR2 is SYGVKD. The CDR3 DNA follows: TGTGCCATCAGTGGGGACAGGGAGGATGGCTACACCTTC. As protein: CAISGDREDGYTF.

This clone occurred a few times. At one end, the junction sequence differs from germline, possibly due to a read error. The CDR3 spells CASSLDSNLFF. The CDR3 DNA follows: TGTGCCAGCAGCTTAGACTCTAACCTTTTCTTC. This chain joins TRBV7-9 and TRBJ2-7, with unresolved D. Per germline, CDR1 SEHNR and CDR2 FQNEAQ (reference sequence). CDR3 size: 11 residues.

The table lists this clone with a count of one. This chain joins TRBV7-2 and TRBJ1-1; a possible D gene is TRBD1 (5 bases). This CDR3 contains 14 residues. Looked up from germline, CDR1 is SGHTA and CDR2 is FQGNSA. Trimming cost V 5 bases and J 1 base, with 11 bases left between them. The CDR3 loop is CASSVQGGNTEAFF. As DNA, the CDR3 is TGTGCCAGCAGCGTCCAGGGTGGGAACACTGAAGCTTTCTTT.

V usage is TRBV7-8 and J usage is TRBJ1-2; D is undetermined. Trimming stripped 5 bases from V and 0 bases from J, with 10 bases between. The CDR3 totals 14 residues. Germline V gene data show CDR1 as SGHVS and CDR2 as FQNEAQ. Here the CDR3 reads CASSPKGANYGYTF. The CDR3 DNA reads TGTGCCAGCAGCCCAAAGGGAGCTAACTATGGCTACACCTTC. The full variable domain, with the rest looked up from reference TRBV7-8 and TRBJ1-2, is GAGVSQSPRYKVAKRGQDVALRCDPISGHVSLFWYQQALGQGPEFLTYFQNEAQLDKSGLPSDRFFAERPEGSVSTLKIQRTQQEDSAVYLCASSPKGANYGYTFGSGTRLTVV.